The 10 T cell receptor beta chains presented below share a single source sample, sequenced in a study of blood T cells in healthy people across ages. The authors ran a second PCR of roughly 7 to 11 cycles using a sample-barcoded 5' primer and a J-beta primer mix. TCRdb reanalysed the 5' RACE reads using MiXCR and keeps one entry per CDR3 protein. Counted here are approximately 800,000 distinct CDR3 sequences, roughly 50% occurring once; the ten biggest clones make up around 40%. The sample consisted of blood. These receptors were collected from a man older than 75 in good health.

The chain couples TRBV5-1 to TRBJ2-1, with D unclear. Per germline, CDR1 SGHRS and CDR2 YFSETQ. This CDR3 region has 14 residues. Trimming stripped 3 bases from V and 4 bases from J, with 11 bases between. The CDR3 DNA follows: TGCGCCAGCAGCTACATCCGTTCATACAATGAGCAGTTCTTC. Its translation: CASSYIRSYNEQFF.

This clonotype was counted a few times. Here the CDR3 DNA reads TGTGCCAGCAGCTTACCGACTAGCGGGAGGGGAGAGACCCAGTACTTC. It encodes CASSLPTSGRGETQYF. This chain uses TRBV11-2 with TRBJ2-5; 14 bases line up with TRBD2. V lost 2 bases, J lost 4 bases, and 3 bases stayed unmatched. Germline V gene sequence: CDR1 SGHAT, CDR2 FQNNGV. This CDR3 comprises 16 residues.

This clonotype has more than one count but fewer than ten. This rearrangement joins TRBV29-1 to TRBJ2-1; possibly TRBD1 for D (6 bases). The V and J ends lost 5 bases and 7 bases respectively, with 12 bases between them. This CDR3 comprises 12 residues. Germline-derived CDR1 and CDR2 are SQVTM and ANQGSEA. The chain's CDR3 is CSVSRDINEQFF. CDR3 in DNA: TGCAGCGTTAGCCGGGACATTAATGAGCAGTTCTTC.

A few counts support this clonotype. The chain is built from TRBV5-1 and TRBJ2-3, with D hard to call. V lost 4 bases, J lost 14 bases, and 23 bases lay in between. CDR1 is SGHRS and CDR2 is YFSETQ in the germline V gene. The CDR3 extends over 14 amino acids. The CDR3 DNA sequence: TGCGCCAGCAGCGCCGGGCCTTTGGGTAGATACGCGTATTTT. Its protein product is CASSAGPLGRYAYF.

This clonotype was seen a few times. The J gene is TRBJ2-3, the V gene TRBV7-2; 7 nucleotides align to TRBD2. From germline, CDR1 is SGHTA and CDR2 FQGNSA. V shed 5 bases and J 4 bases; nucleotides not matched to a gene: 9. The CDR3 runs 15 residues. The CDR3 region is CASSPRAGLADTQYF. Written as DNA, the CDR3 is TGTGCCAGCAGCCCGAGAGCGGGATTGGCAGATACGCAGTATTTT.

The CDR3 here is CASSPSSPGRPYNEQFF. In DNA, the CDR3 is TGTGCCAGCAGCCCGTCATCCCCGGGACGCCCCTACAATGAGCAGTTCTTC. The chain carries TRBV7-2 and TRBJ2-1, with D tentatively TRBD1 or TRBD2 (5 bases each). Trimming shortened V by 5 bases and J by 2 bases, and 19 bases separated the two germline ends. Germline V gene data show CDR1 as SGHTA and CDR2 as FQGNSA. The CDR3 has 17 residues.

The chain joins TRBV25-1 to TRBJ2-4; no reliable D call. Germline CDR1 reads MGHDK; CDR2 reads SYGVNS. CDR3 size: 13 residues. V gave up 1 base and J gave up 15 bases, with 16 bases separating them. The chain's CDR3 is CASSESVGSPGYF. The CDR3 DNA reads TGTGCCAGCAGTGAATCTGTGGGTTCACCAGGGTACTTC.

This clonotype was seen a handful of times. The DNA of the CDR3 is TGTGCCAGCAGCCTCTCGGGACTAGCCACAGATACGCAGTATTTT. Its translation is CASSLSGLATDTQYF. V and J are TRBV7-2 and TRBJ2-3; 9 bases line up with TRBD2. The CDR3 loop spans 15 amino acids. Per the germline V gene, CDR1 is SGHTA and CDR2 is FQGNSA. V shed 5 bases, J shed 2 bases, and the junction held 5 bases outside the gene matches.

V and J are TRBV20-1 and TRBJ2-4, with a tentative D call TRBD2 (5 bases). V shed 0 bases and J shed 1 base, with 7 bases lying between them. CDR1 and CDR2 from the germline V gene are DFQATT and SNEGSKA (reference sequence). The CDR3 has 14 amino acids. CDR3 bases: TGCAGTGCTAGAGAAGGCGGGGCCAAAAACATTCAGTACTTC. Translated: CSAREGGAKNIQYF.

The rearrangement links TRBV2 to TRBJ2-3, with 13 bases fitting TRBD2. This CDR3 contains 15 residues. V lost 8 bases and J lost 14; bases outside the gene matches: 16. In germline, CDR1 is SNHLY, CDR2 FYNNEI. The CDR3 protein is CASRTSGSPRRYAYF. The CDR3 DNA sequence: TGTGCCAGCCGGACTAGCGGGAGTCCGCGCAGATACGCGTATTTT.